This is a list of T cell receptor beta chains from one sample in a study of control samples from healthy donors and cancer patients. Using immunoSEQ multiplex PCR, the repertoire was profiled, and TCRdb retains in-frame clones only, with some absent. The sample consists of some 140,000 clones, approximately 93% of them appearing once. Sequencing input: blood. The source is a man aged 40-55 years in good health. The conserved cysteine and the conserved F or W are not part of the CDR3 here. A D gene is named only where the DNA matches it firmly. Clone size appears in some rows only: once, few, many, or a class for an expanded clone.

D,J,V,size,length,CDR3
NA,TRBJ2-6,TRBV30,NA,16,AWSVLRTVSSGANVLT
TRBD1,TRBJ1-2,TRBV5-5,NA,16,ASSPRTGGSPTNYGYT
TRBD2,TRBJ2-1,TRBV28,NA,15,ASSSGTSGGAKNEQF
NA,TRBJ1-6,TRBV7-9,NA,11,ASTRFANSPLH
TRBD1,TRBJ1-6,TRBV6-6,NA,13,ASRSSTGGNSPLH
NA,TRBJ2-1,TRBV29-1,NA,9,SASIRGEQF
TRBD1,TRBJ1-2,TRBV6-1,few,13,ASSEMGRGGGGYT
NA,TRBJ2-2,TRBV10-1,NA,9,ASSPTGELF
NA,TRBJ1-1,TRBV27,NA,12,ASTGSPLMGEAF
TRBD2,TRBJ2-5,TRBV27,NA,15,ASSLKASGGPGETQY
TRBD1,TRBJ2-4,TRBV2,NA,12,ASTLTGAKNIQY
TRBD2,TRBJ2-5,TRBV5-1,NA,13,ASSSGTRGSETQY
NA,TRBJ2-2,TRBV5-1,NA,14,ASSLSWGLNTGELF
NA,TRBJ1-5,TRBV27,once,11,ASSSTPLRPQH
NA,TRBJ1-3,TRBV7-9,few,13,ASSTDGNSGNTIY
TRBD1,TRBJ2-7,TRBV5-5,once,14,ASSLGMTGSDYEQY
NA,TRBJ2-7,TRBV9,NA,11,ASSVEQDYEQY
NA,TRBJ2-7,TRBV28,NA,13,ASSRGARLSYEQY
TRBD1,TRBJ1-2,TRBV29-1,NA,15,SVAPGGGPLNNYGYT
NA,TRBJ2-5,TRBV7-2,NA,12,ASSLGFPGETQY
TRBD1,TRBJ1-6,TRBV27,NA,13,ASRGQASYNSPLH
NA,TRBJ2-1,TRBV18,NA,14,ASSPMEVISYNEQF
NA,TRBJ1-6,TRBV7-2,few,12,ASSLQGTNSPLH
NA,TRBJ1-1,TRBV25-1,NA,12,ASSDPGHSWGAF
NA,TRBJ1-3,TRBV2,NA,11,ASSERGGNTIY
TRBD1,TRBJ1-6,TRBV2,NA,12,ASSGDRINSPLH
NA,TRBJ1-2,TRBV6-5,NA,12,ASTATGNPYGYT
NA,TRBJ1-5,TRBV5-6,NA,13,ASSLNGMMNQPQH
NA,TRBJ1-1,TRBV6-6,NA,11,ASRSTENTEAF
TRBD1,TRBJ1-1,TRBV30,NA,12,AWSVLDRGTGAF
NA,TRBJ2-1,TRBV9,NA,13,ASSAAGDSYNEQF
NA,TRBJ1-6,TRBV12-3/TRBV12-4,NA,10,ASSFGLSPLH
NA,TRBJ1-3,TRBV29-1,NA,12,SVEDGYSGNTIY
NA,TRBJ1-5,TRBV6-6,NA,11,ASSPGWNQPQH
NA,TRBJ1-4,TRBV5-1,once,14,ASSLIAGSRGEKLF
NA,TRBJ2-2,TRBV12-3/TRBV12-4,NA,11,ASSRTMAGELF
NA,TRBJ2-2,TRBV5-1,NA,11,ASSFGNTGELF
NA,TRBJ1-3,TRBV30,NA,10,AWSPVGNTIY
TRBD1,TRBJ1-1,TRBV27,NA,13,ASSWTGLVLGEAF
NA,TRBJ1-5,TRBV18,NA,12,ASSQAVSNQPQH
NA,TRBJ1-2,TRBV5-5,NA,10,ASRGASYGYT
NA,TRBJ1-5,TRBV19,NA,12,ASSISVGNQPQH
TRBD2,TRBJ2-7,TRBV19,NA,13,ASMRASGGTYEQY
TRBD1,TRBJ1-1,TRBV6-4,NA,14,ASSVSPGGWNTEAF
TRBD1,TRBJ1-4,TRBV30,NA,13,AWTGGRGLTEKLF
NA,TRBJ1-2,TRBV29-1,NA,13,SVEEESQRVYGYT
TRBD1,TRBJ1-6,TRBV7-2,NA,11,ASSHRGNSPLH
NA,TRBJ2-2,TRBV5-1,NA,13,ASSKLATNTGELF
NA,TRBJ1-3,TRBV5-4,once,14,ASSPGGPVSGNTIY
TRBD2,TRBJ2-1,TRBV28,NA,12,ASNLAGADNEQF